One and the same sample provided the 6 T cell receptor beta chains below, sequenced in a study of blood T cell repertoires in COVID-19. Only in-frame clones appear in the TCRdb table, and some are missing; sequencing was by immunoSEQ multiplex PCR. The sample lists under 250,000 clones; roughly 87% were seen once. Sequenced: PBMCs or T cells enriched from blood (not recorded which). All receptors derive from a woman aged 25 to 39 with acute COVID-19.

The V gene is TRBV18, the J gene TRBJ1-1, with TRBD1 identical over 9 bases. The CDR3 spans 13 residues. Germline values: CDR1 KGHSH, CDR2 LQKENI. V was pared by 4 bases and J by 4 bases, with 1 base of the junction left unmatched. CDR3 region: CASSQTGGTEAFF. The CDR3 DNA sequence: TGTGCCAGCTCACAGACAGGGGGCACTGAAGCTTTCTTT.

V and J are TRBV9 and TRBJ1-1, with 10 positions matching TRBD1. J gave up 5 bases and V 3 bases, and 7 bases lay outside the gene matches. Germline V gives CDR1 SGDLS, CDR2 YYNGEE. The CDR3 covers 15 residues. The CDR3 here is CASSAGTGDGTEAFF. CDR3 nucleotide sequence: TGTGCCAGCAGCGCCGGGACAGGGGACGGTACTGAAGCTTTCTTT.

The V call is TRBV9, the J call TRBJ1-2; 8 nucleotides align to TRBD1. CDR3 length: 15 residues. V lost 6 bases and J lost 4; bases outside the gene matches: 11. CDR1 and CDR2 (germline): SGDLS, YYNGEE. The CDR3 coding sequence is TGTGCCAGCAACTCCCCGGACAGGGTTGGCTATGGCTACACCTTC. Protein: CASNSPDRVGYGYTF.

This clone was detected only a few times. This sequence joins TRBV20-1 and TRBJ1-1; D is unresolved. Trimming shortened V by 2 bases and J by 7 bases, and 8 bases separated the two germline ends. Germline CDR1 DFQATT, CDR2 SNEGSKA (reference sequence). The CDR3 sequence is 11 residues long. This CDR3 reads CSARLSHEAFF. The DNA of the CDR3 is TGCAGTGCTAGATTGTCCCATGAAGCTTTCTTT.

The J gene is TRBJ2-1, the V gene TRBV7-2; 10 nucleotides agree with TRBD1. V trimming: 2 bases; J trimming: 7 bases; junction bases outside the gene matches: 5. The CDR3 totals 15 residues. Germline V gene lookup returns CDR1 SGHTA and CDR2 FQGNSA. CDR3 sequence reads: CASSLRTGGANEQFF. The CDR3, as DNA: TGTGCCAGCAGCTTACGGACAGGGGGTGCGAATGAGCAGTTCTTC.

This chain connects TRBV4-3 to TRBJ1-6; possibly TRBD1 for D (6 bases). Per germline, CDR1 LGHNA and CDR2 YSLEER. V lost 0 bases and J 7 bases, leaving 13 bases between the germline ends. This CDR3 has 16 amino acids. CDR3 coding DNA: TGCGCCAGCAGCCAAGAAGCAGGGGTGAGGAATTCACCCCTCCACTTT. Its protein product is CASSQEAGVRNSPLHF.